Each of the 29 T cell receptor beta chains below was sequenced from the same sample in a study of OX40 agonist ivuxolimab in advanced cancers. The protocol was immunoSEQ multiplex PCR, while the TCRdb copy is restricted to in-frame clones and leaves out a portion. In the table there are some 86,000 clones, about 85% of which are singletons. The sample in question was CD4+ or CD8+ T cells sorted from blood, obtained in a trial of the OX40 agonist ivuxolimab. The source is an adult with an advanced solid tumor such as melanoma, head and neck, liver or kidney cancer.

The CDR3 is CASRGASTYEQYF. The CDR3 coding sequence is TGTGCCAGCAGGGGAGCGTCTACCTACGAGCAGTACTTC. This chain connects TRBV27 to TRBJ2-7; D possibly corresponds to TRBD2 (5 bases). CDR1 and CDR2 from the germline V gene are MNHEY and SMNVEV (reference sequence). This CDR3 is 13 amino acids long. Trimming stripped 6 bases from V and 2 bases from J, with 11 bases between.

The chain joins TRBV7-3 to TRBJ2-1; a weak D match, TRBD1 (6 bases). CDR1 SGHTA and CDR2 FQGTGA come from the germline V gene. The CDR3 sequence is 14 residues long. Trimming removed 8 bases from V and 2 bases from J, with 13 bases in between. In DNA form, the CDR3 reads TGTGCCAGCTCCCGGCAGGGGCCCTACAATGAGCAGTTCTTC. Translation gives CASSRQGPYNEQFF.

V gene TRBV18 combines with J gene TRBJ1-2; 8 bases are shared with TRBD1. The CDR3 covers 14 residues. The germline gives CDR1 KGHSH, CDR2 LQKENI. The V segment lost 3 bases and the J segment 4 bases; nucleotides outside the gene matches: 4. The CDR3 is CASSPGQGFYGYTF. The CDR3, as DNA: TGTGCCAGCTCACCCGGACAGGGATTCTATGGCTACACCTTC.

This chain links TRBV5-4 with TRBJ2-1; possible D gene TRBD2, 5 bases. Trimming took 0 bases from V and 7 from J, leaving 8 bases between them. This CDR3 has 13 amino acids. Germline loops: CDR1 SGHNT, CDR2 YYREEE (reference sequence). Here the CDR3 reads CASSLGERNEQFF. The DNA of the CDR3 is TGTGCCAGCAGCTTGGGGGAGAGGAATGAGCAGTTCTTC.

The chain employs TRBV5-6 and TRBJ1-1; D is unclear. The V end lost 4 bases, the J end lost 4 bases, and 14 bases lay between the germline ends. CDR1 and CDR2 from the germline V gene are SGHDT and YYEEEE. The CDR3 is 14 residues long. For the CDR3, the DNA is TGTGCCAGCAGCCCCAGTTTCGCACCCACTGAAGCTTTCTTT. This sequence encodes CASSPSFAPTEAFF.

The chain has TRBV18 and TRBJ2-5, with 10 bases that match TRBD1. V lost 4 bases to trimming and J lost 5 bases; unmatched junction nucleotides: 4. The CDR3 has 14 amino acids. Per the germline V gene, CDR1 is KGHSH and CDR2 is LQKENI. CDR3 loop: CASSQDRGFETQYF. As DNA, the CDR3 is TGTGCCAGCTCACAGGACAGGGGGTTCGAGACCCAGTACTTC.

This clone was recorded only once. The chain has TRBV19 and TRBJ1-1; D might be TRBD1 (6 bases). The CDR3 runs to 17 residues. Germline-derived CDR1 and CDR2 are LNHDA and SQIVND (reference sequence). Trimming left V 1 base short and J 3 bases short, with 18 bases between. CDR3 DNA sequence: TGTGCCAGTAGTATAGGCCCGAGAAGGACAGTCGACACTGAAGCTTTCTTT. Translated, it gives CASSIGPRRTVDTEAFF.

The chain joins TRBV6-6 to TRBJ1-3, with TRBD1 identical over 8 bases. Germline V gene data show CDR1 as MNHNY and CDR2 as SVGAGI (reference sequence). The V and J ends lost 2 bases and 9 bases, in that order; junction bases with no gene match: 9. This CDR3 has 15 residues. The CDR3 loop reads CASSYQGQVDGTIYF. The CDR3 DNA sequence: TGTGCCAGCAGTTACCAGGGACAGGTTGATGGCACCATATATTTT.

The chain links TRBV27 to TRBJ2-7; 7 bases fit TRBD1. CDR3 size: 14 residues. J gave up 5 bases and V 5 bases, and 9 bases lay outside the gene matches. Per the germline V gene, CDR1 is MNHEY and CDR2 is SMNVEV (reference sequence). The CDR3 reads CASSPTGVLDEQYF. The CDR3 DNA follows: TGTGCCAGCAGTCCTACAGGGGTCCTAGACGAGCAGTACTTC.

This sequence joins TRBV5-4 and TRBJ1-2; weak D call: TRBD1 (6 bases). The CDR3 is made up of 13 amino acids. Germline CDR1 is SGHNT and CDR2 is YYREEE (reference sequence). The germline V and J ends were trimmed by 6 bases and 5 bases, with 14 bases remaining between them. CDR3 in amino acids: CASTGTNAYGYTF. In nucleotides, the CDR3 is TGTGCCAGCACCGGGACAAACGCTTATGGCTACACCTTC. The variable domain in full, completed from reference TRBV5-4 and TRBJ1-2, reads ETGVTQSPTHLIKTRGQQVTLRCSSQSGHNTVSWYQQALGQGPQFIFQYYREEENGRGNFPPRFSGLQFPNYSSELNVNALELDDSALYLCASTGTNAYGYTFGSGTRLTVV.

The chain combines TRBV5-1 with TRBJ2-1, with unresolved D. The V and J ends lost 2 bases and 6 bases respectively, with 12 bases between them. Germline assignment: CDR1 SGHRS and CDR2 YFSETQ. The CDR3 consists of 14 residues. CDR3 in amino acids: CASSLDTQGNEQFF. CDR3 nucleotides: TGCGCCAGCAGCTTAGACACGCAAGGCAATGAGCAGTTCTTC.

The gene calls are TRBV4-3 and TRBJ2-5, with a tentative D call TRBD2 (6 bases). The last part of the DNA fits TRBJ2-7 better; the J call may be wrong. CDR1 LGHNA and CDR2 YSLEER come from the germline V gene. The CDR3 spans 15 residues. CDR3 in DNA: TGCGCCAGCAGCCAAGGGAGGGCGGGAACCTACGAGCAGTACTTC. It yields the protein CASSQGRAGTYEQYF.

This chain uses TRBV27 with TRBJ1-4; 7 bases fit TRBD1. The junction had 7 bases not matched to a gene; V was cut back by 5 bases and J by 7 bases. The germline gives CDR1 MNHEY, CDR2 SMNVEV (reference sequence). CDR3 length: 14 residues. The CDR3 here is CASSSSGGGEKLFF. In nucleotides, the CDR3 is TGTGCCAGCAGTAGCTCAGGGGGTGGTGAAAAACTGTTTTTT.

CDR3 nucleotides: TGTGCCAGCAGCGTAGCGGGCAATGAGCAGTTCTTC. Amino acids: CASSVAGNEQFF. The chain employs TRBV9 and TRBJ2-1; D gene ambiguous. The CDR3 is 12 amino acids. Germline CDR1 and CDR2: SGDLS and YYNGEE. V lost 0 bases and J lost 6, with 4 bases in between.

The chain uses TRBV28 and TRBJ2-7; 9 nucleotides align to TRBD1. Trimming took 6 bases from V and 3 from J; bases not matched to a gene: 9. The CDR3 is 15 amino acids. Germline assignment: CDR1 MDHEN and CDR2 SYDVKM. CDR3 bases: TGTGCCAGCAGCACACCGGGACAGGGCTTCTACGAGCAGTACTTC. Translated, it gives CASSTPGQGFYEQYF. Variable domain in full (rest from reference TRBV28 and TRBJ2-7): DVKVTQSSRYLVKRTGEKVFLECVQDMDHENMFWYRQDPGLGLRLIYFSYDVKMKEKGDIPEGYSVSREKKERFSLILESASTNQTSMYLCASSTPGQGFYEQYFGPGTRLTVT.

This rearrangement joins TRBV15 to TRBJ2-3, with 10 nucleotides matching TRBD2. The CDR3 extends over 17 amino acids. V lost 0 bases, J lost 1 base, and 4 bases stayed unmatched. Germline-derived CDR1 and CDR2 are LNHNV and YYDKDF (reference sequence). The CDR3, as DNA: TGTGCCACCAGCAGAGAGATTGGGACTAGCGGCACAGATACGCAGTATTTT. Protein: CATSREIGTSGTDTQYF.

This clone was seen a single time. The chain uses TRBV15 and TRBJ2-3; the D is unclear. Germline loops: CDR1 LNHNV, CDR2 YYDKDF (reference sequence). The CDR3 consists of 13 residues. The V gene lost 2 bases and the J gene lost 3 bases, with 6 bases spanning the gap. This CDR3 reads CATSRIVTDTQYF. CDR3 coding DNA: TGTGCCACCAGCAGAATCGTGACAGATACGCAGTATTTT.

The chain carries TRBV7-8 and TRBJ2-5; maybe TRBD1 (5 bases). The J call may be wrong; the DNA end is better matched by TRBJ2-7. This CDR3 spans 13 amino acids. Germline V gene data show CDR1 as SGHVS and CDR2 as FQNEAQ. The CDR3 DNA reads as TGTGCCAGCAGCTTAGCAGGGGCCTACGAGCAGTACTTC. This translates into CASSLAGAYEQYF.

This chain uses TRBV9 with TRBJ1-2, with TRBD1 as a possible D gene (6 bases). This CDR3 region has 15 residues. V was shortened by 0 bases and J by 4 bases, with 13 bases between the two germline ends. Germline CDR1 SGDLS, CDR2 YYNGEE. The CDR3 loop reads CASSVATGHLYGYTF. CDR3 DNA sequence: TGTGCCAGCAGCGTAGCTACGGGACACCTCTATGGCTACACCTTC.

This sequence joins TRBV7-2 and TRBJ1-2; perhaps TRBD1 as D (6 bases). V lost 11 bases to trimming and J lost 4 bases, with 17 bases between them. The CDR3 is 13 residues long. In germline, CDR1 is SGHTA, CDR2 FQGNSA. CDR3 residues: CAWDYREGYGYTF. The CDR3 coding sequence is TGTGCCTGGGATTACAGGGAGGGCTATGGCTACACCTTC.

The genes are TRBV11-2 and TRBJ2-5; no firm D call. This CDR3 is built from 13 residues. Germline CDR1 is SGHAT and CDR2 is FQNNGV. V gave up 5 bases and J gave up 5 bases, with 12 bases separating them. CDR3 nucleotide sequence: TGTGCCAGCAGCCCCCAGCAAGCTGAGACCCAGTACTTC. Translation: CASSPQQAETQYF.

V usage is TRBV7-3 and J usage is TRBJ2-1, with 8 bases that match TRBD2. The CDR3 is made up of 13 amino acids. V trimming: 3 bases; J trimming: 10 bases; junction bases outside the gene matches: 5. Per germline, CDR1 SGHTA and CDR2 FQGTGA. The CDR3 nucleotides are TGTGCCAGCAGCTTCGCCCCGGGAGGGGAGCAGTTCTTC. Translating it yields CASSFAPGGEQFF.

This clone showed up just once. The V call is TRBV27, the J call TRBJ1-1; 11 positions match TRBD1. The CDR3 sequence is 15 residues long. J lost 7 bases, V lost 5 bases, and 9 bases had no gene match. Per the germline V gene, CDR1 is MNHEY and CDR2 is SMNVEV (reference sequence). CDR3 nucleotide sequence: TGTGCCAGCAGTCCCAGGACAGGGGGCGCGAATGAAGCTTTCTTT. It codes for CASSPRTGGANEAFF.

The chain joins TRBV7-2 to TRBJ2-5; D unresolved. CDR3 length equals 14 residues. Trimming shortened V by 7 bases and J by 0 bases, and 12 bases separated the two germline ends. Germline V gene data show CDR1 as SGHTA and CDR2 as FQGNSA. The CDR3 coding sequence is TGTGCCAGCACCCTCTTGTTAGACCAAGAGACCCAGTACTTC. It translates to CASTLLLDQETQYF.

This chain links TRBV5-1 with TRBJ2-3, with D hard to call. The V end lost 3 bases, the J end lost 0 bases, and 14 bases lay between the germline ends. The CDR3 covers 16 residues. Germline-derived CDR1 and CDR2 are SGHRS and YFSETQ. CDR3 sequence (DNA): TGCGCCAGCAGCTCTCTGGACGGATCTAGCACAGATACGCAGTATTTT. Protein sequence: CASSSLDGSSTDTQYF. The whole variable domain, filled in from reference TRBV5-1 and TRBJ2-3, reads KAGVTQTPRYLIKTRGQQVTLSCSPISGHRSVSWYQQTPGQGLQFLFEYFSETQRNKGNFPGRFSGRQFSNSRSEMNVSTLELGDSALYLCASSSLDGSSTDTQYFGPGTRLTVL.

The chain couples TRBV7-2 to TRBJ2-1; 13 bases agree with TRBD2. V dropped 1 base and J dropped 11; count of bases not matched to a gene: 8. Germline V gene lookup returns CDR1 SGHTA and CDR2 FQGNSA. CDR3 length: 16 residues. The CDR3 sequence is CASSLGGILAGGQQFF. CDR3 in DNA: TGTGCCAGCAGCTTAGGGGGTATACTAGCGGGAGGGCAGCAGTTCTTC.

This clone has only one observation. The chain couples TRBV6-5 to TRBJ2-5; 8 nucleotides agree with TRBD2. There are 12 residues in the CDR3. CDR1 MNHEY and CDR2 SVGAGI come from the germline V gene. J lost 7 bases, V lost 6 bases, and 4 bases had no gene match. The CDR3 DNA reads TGTGCCAGCAGCCGGGGGGGTGGGACCCAGTACTTC. Protein product: CASSRGGGTQYF.

In regard to this clone: Other DNA sequences of this sample code for an identical CDR3. The chain is built from TRBV28 and TRBJ2-7; D remains unclear. Germline lookup yields CDR1 MDHEN and CDR2 SYDVKM. There are 11 residues in the CDR3. Trimming shortened V by 3 bases and J by 0 bases, and 0 bases separated the two germline ends. The CDR3 spells CASSFSYEQYF. DNA for the CDR3: TGTGCCAGCAGTTTCTCCTACGAGCAGTACTTC.

The V and J genes are TRBV2 and TRBJ2-7, with D hard to call. The CDR3 has 12 amino acids. V dropped 3 bases and J dropped 5 bases, with 8 bases sitting between them. CDR1 is SNHLY and CDR2 is FYNNEI in the germline V gene. Written as DNA, the CDR3 is TGTGCCAGCAGTGACCGTGTTGACGAGCAGTACTTC. Translating gives CASSDRVDEQYF.